This T cell receptor beta chain emerged from a study of beta chain features in type 1 diabetes. Findings of the study overall: Type 1 diabetes patients had moderately but significantly shorter TCRB CDR3s in all four CD4+ subsets. Patients with type 1 diabetes showed fewer VDJ junction insertions and more deletions. Unsettled here was the matter of whether HLA type influences TCRB rearrangement. The naive, central memory and Treg TCRB repertoires looked more alike in patients than they did in healthy donors.

One heparinised draw of blood, averaging roughly 120 mL, came from each donor. TCRB transcripts that were expressed got sequenced, as all of the isolated RNA had been reverse transcribed. This table comes from immunoSEQ multiplex PCR, and its TCRdb copy is limited to in-frame clones, with some not included. The table lists 150,000 to 200,000 clones, roughly 9% of them singletons. Germline CDR1 reads SGHRS; CDR2 reads YFSETQ. The CDR3 consists of 18 residues. V was pared by 0 bases and J by 6 bases, with 11 bases of the junction left unmatched. This clone was picked up a small number of times. The antigen is not known.

This rearrangement joins TRBV5-1 to TRBJ2-3; the match to TRBD2 covers 12 bases. The receptor comes from a woman aged 30 to 39 with type 1 diabetes. Input material: central memory CD4+ T cells from blood. CDR3 in DNA: TGCGCCAGCAGCTTGGCCACTGAGACTAGCGGGAGTTTTGATACGCAGTATTTT. Residues: CASSLATETSGSFDTQYF.